Below are 24 T cell receptor beta chains sequenced from a single sample in a study of blood T cell repertoires in COVID-19. Profiling relied on immunoSEQ multiplex PCR, and the TCRdb table lists in-frame clones only, not all of them. The sample gives more than 45,000 clones, 80% to 85% of which show up once; 8% to 10% is in the top ten. The sample consisted of peripheral blood. These TCRs come from a man older than 75 with COVID-19, enrolled during active disease.

The genes are TRBV9 and TRBJ2-3; possibly TRBD1 for D (5 bases). Germline values: CDR1 SGDLS, CDR2 YYNGEE. With 2 bases removed from V and 4 bases from J, the gap between germline ends came to 8 bases. This CDR3 contains 13 residues. DNA of the CDR3: TGTGCCAGCAGCGTCTCCAGGGCAGATACGCAGTATTTT. Translated: CASSVSRADTQYF. The variable domain in full, completed from reference TRBV9 and TRBJ2-3, reads DSGVTQTPKHLITATGQRVTLRCSPRSGDLSVYWYQQSLDQGLQFLIQYYNGEERAKGNILERFSAQQFPDLHSELNLSSLELGDSALYFCASSVSRADTQYFGPGTRLTVL.

This chain connects TRBV5-1 to TRBJ1-4; D gene ambiguous. From germline, CDR1 is SGHRS and CDR2 YFSETQ. The CDR3 contains 14 residues. V was shortened by 0 bases and J by 0 bases, with 3 bases between the two germline ends. CDR3 in DNA: TGCGCCAGCAGCTTGGCTGCAACTAATGAAAAACTGTTTTTT. Its translation: CASSLAATNEKLFF.

The rearrangement uses TRBV5-8 and TRBJ1-5; TRBD1 matches at 8 bases. Germline V gives CDR1 SGHTS, CDR2 YDEGEE. Trimming cost V 5 bases and J 2 bases; bases outside gene matches: 6. The CDR3 is 15 amino acids. CDR3 loop: CASRFRGQGNQPQHF. The CDR3 DNA is TGTGCCAGCAGGTTCAGGGGGCAGGGCAATCAGCCCCAGCATTTT.

V gene TRBV7-8 combines with J gene TRBJ1-2; 9 nucleotides line up with TRBD1. The V gene end was trimmed by 5 bases and the J gene end by 5 bases; junction bases not matched to a gene: 12. Germline CDR1 is SGHVS and CDR2 is FQNEAQ. CDR3 length: 16 amino acids. Here the CDR3 DNA reads TGTGCCAGCAGCAGGGGGGACAGGGCTCGTGGTTATGGCTACACCTTC. Residues: CASSRGDRARGYGYTF.

V usage is TRBV4-3 and J usage is TRBJ1-3; 9 nucleotides agree with TRBD1. Looked up from germline, CDR1 is LGHNA and CDR2 is YSLEER. The CDR3 covers 17 residues. Germline trimming cut 0 bases from V and 6 bases from J; bases unmatched to any gene: 9. CDR3 protein: CASSQDLRGTGLNTIYF. The CDR3 DNA is TGCGCCAGCAGCCAAGATCTCAGAGGGACAGGGTTAAACACCATATATTTT.

The chain recombines TRBV5-6 with TRBJ2-5, with 11 bases fitting TRBD2. CDR3 length: 18 residues. Germline V gene sequence: CDR1 SGHDT, CDR2 YYEEEE. V shed 2 bases and J 4 bases; nucleotides not matched to a gene: 13. The CDR3 DNA sequence: TGTGCCAGCAGCTTAATGACGCGTAGCGGGGGGGCGAGAGAGACCCAGTACTTC. Its translation is CASSLMTRSGGARETQYF. The whole variable domain, filled in from reference TRBV5-6 and TRBJ2-5, reads DAGVTQSPTHLIKTRGQQVTLRCSPKSGHDTVSWYQQALGQGPQFIFQYYEEEERQRGNFPDRFSGHQFPNYSSELNVNALLLGDSALYLCASSLMTRSGGARETQYFGPGTRLLVL.

This clone was found a few times. The chain joins TRBV28 to TRBJ1-1; tentative D call: TRBD1 (5 bases). Per the germline V gene, CDR1 is MDHEN and CDR2 is SYDVKM. Trimming removed 8 bases at V and 5 bases at J, with 21 bases between. The CDR3 has 15 amino acids. CDR3 sequence reads: CASGRPGAYDTEAFF. CDR3 sequence (DNA): TGTGCCAGCGGACGCCCTGGGGCCTATGATACTGAAGCTTTCTTT.

The DNA of the CDR3 is TGTGCCAGCTCATCCGGGACAGTAATCGGCTACACCTTC. It specifies CASSSGTVIGYTF. V gene TRBV18 combines with J gene TRBJ1-2, with 7 bases that match TRBD1. Germline-derived CDR1 and CDR2 are KGHSH and LQKENI. CDR3 size: 13 residues. V lost 5 bases to trimming and J lost 8 bases; unmatched junction nucleotides: 8.

The V call is TRBV9, the J call TRBJ2-2; D unclear. The CDR3 consists of 13 residues. CDR1 is SGDLS and CDR2 is YYNGEE in the germline V gene. Trimming removed 6 bases at V and 1 base at J, with 7 bases between. CDR3 residues: CASNTQNTGELFF. In DNA, the CDR3 is TGTGCCAGCAACACCCAGAACACCGGGGAGCTGTTTTTT.

The chain combines TRBV6-2 or TRBV6-3 with TRBJ2-3; 9 bases map to TRBD2. The CDR3 has 16 amino acids. Germline CDR1 is MNHEY and CDR2 is SVGEGT. The ends lost 6 bases at V and 0 bases at J; junction bases unmatched: 7. CDR3 sequence reads: CASSRRGGASTDTQYF. The CDR3 coding sequence is TGTGCCAGCAGCCGCCGCGGGGGGGCGAGCACAGATACGCAGTATTTT.

As for this clone: The junction does not match germline at one end; this may be a read error. The chain joins TRBV3-1 (or the pseudogene TRBV3-2) to TRBJ2-7; D remains ambiguous. Germline CDR1 LGHDT, CDR2 YNNKEL (reference sequence). The CDR3 loop spans 12 amino acids. The chain's CDR3 is CASSQVPYEQYF. As DNA, the CDR3 is TGTGCCAGCAGCCAAGTCCCCTATGAGCAGTACTTC.

The chain is built from TRBV18 and TRBJ1-4; 12 positions agree with TRBD1. CDR3 length: 15 residues. Germline lookup yields CDR1 KGHSH and CDR2 LQKENI. V dropped 3 bases and J dropped 10; count of bases not matched to a gene: 6. CDR3 region: CASSPPGTGGGKLFF. CDR3 nucleotides: TGTGCCAGCTCACCCCCCGGGACAGGGGGCGGAAAACTGTTTTTT. Combining the CDR3 with reference TRBV18 and TRBJ1-4 gives the whole variable domain NAGVMQNPRHLVRRRGQEARLRCSPMKGHSHVYWYRQLPEEGLKFMVYLQKENIIDESGMPKERFSAEFPKEGPSILRIQQVVRGDSAAYFCASSPPGTGGGKLFFGSGTQLSVL.

The J gene is TRBJ2-1, the V gene TRBV15; D remains unclear. This CDR3 has 13 amino acids. Trimming stripped 3 bases from V and 6 bases from J, with 9 bases between. Germline CDR1 reads LNHNV; CDR2 reads YYDKDF (reference sequence). In nucleotides, the CDR3 is TGTGCCACCAGCAGCCCCCTGAGCAATGAGCAGTTCTTC. Residues: CATSSPLSNEQFF.

This chain links TRBV6-2 or TRBV6-3 with TRBJ1-1, with a weak D call TRBD1 (5 bases). The CDR3 extends over 16 amino acids. Trimming stripped 5 bases from V and 3 bases from J, with 19 bases between. The germline CDR1 and CDR2 sequences are MNHEY and SVGEGT. The CDR3 loop reads CASSDAGTVGDTEAFF. As DNA, the CDR3 is TGTGCCAGCAGTGATGCAGGGACTGTGGGCGACACTGAAGCTTTCTTT.

The CDR3 bases are TGTGCCAGCAGCTTAGTAGGGACAGCTAACTATGGCTACACCTTC. This translates into CASSLVGTANYGYTF. V and J are TRBV7-9 and TRBJ1-2, with TRBD1 identical over 7 bases. CDR1 SEHNR and CDR2 FQNEAQ come from the germline V gene (reference sequence). V lost 1 base, J lost 0 bases, and 2 bases stayed unmatched. CDR3 size: 15 residues.

CDR3 loop: CASSRRRREDEQFF. CDR3 DNA sequence: TGTGCCAGCAGCCGACGTCGACGGGAGGATGAGCAGTTCTTC. The rearrangement joins TRBV27 to TRBJ2-1; 7 bases line up with TRBD2. Trimming at V came to 6 bases and at J to 8 bases, leaving 10 bases not matched to a gene. Germline V gene data show CDR1 as MNHEY and CDR2 as SMNVEV (reference sequence). The CDR3 loop spans 14 amino acids.

The chain employs TRBV7-9 and TRBJ2-7, with TRBD2 matching 13 bases. After removal of 8 bases from V and 9 bases from J, the junction contained 4 bases not matched to a gene. CDR3 length: 12 residues. Germline-derived CDR1 and CDR2 are SEHNR and FQNEAQ (reference sequence). CDR3 in amino acids: CASGLAGAAQYV. The CDR3 DNA is TGTGCCAGCGGACTAGCGGGAGCGGCGCAGTACGTC.

This chain uses TRBV23-1 with TRBJ2-7, with a weak D call TRBD2 (5 bases). TRBV23-1 is recorded as an ORF, its role being uncertain. The CDR3 sequence is 11 residues long. V shed 4 bases and J shed 6 bases, with 7 bases lying between them. As DNA, the CDR3 is TGCGCCAGCAGTCGCCGGGGCGAGCAGTACGTC. Protein: CASSRRGEQYV.

The V gene is TRBV5-6, the J gene TRBJ1-4, with 12 bases fitting TRBD1. This CDR3 has 19 amino acids. The V and J ends lost 0 bases and 0 bases, in that order; junction bases with no gene match: 6. CDR1 is SGHDT and CDR2 is YYEEEE in the germline V gene. The CDR3 sequence: CASSLALGQGAATNEKLFF. The DNA of the CDR3 is TGTGCCAGCAGCTTGGCCTTGGGACAGGGGGCCGCAACTAATGAAAAACTGTTTTTT. The whole variable domain, remainder taken from reference TRBV5-6 and TRBJ1-4, is DAGVTQSPTHLIKTRGQQVTLRCSPKSGHDTVSWYQQALGQGPQFIFQYYEEEERQRGNFPDRFSGHQFPNYSSELNVNALLLGDSALYLCASSLALGQGAATNEKLFFGSGTQLSVL.

This rearrangement joins TRBV29-1 to TRBJ1-1; D gene uncertain. This CDR3 has 12 amino acids. V was trimmed by 5 bases and J by 5 bases, leaving 12 bases between them. The germline V gene encodes CDR1 SQVTM and CDR2 ANQGSEA. The CDR3 region has the DNA TGCAGCGTTTCGGGAGGCGGGACTGAAGCTTTCTTT. Translating gives CSVSGGGTEAFF.

The chain has TRBV4-3 and TRBJ2-1, with a tentative D call TRBD2 (6 bases). V lost 2 bases and J lost 2, with 10 bases in between. The CDR3 runs to 15 residues. From germline, CDR1 is LGHNA and CDR2 YSLEER. In nucleotides, the CDR3 is TGCGCCAGCAGCCAATCCGGGACTCCCTACAATGAGCAGTTCTTC. Translation gives CASSQSGTPYNEQFF.

The genes are TRBV5-8 and TRBJ1-3, with a weak D call TRBD1 (6 bases). Germline V gene data show CDR1 as SGHTS and CDR2 as YDEGEE. This CDR3 is built from 13 residues. The germline V and J ends were trimmed by 5 bases and 2 bases, with 8 bases remaining between them. CDR3: CASRNRAGNTIYF. For the CDR3, the DNA is TGTGCCAGCAGAAACAGGGCTGGAAACACCATATATTTT. Full variable domain (remainder filled in from reference TRBV5-8 and TRBJ1-3): EAGVTQSPTHLIKTRGQQATLRCSPISGHTSVYWYQQALGLGLQFLLWYDEGEERNRGNFPPRFSGRQFPNYSSELNVNALELEDSALYLCASRNRAGNTIYFGEGSWLTVV.

The CDR3 loop reads CASSVAGGQGGSGNTIYF. The DNA of the CDR3 is TGTGCCAGCAGCGTAGCGGGGGGACAGGGCGGTTCTGGAAACACCATATATTTT. This chain links TRBV9 with TRBJ1-3, with 9 positions matching TRBD1. This CDR3 is 18 amino acids long. The J segment lost 1 base and the V segment lost 0 bases, leaving 8 bases of the junction unmatched. Germline loops: CDR1 SGDLS, CDR2 YYNGEE.

The chain joins TRBV6-2 or TRBV6-3 to TRBJ2-3; TRBD2 aligns across 8 bases. This CDR3 comprises 15 residues. Germline V gene lookup returns CDR1 MNHEY and CDR2 SVGEGT. The V segment lost 5 bases and the J segment 2 bases; nucleotides outside the gene matches: 6. The CDR3 nucleotides read TGTGCCAGCAGTCTCGGGGGGGCCAACACAGATACGCAGTATTTT. This gives the protein CASSLGGANTDTQYF.